This T cell receptor (beta chain) was retrieved from a study of shared clonotypes between healthy human individuals. CDR3 length: 13 amino acids. Per germline, CDR1 MDHEN and CDR2 SYDVKM. V was cut by 5 bases and J by 5 bases, with 7 bases left in between. Unsorted PBMC DNA was sequenced on ten immunoSEQ deep assay plates. The method was immunoSEQ multiplex PCR; TCRdb's version includes in-frame clones alone and lacks a portion of them. Here the sample spans about 480,000 clones, about 75% being singletons. This sequence joins TRBV28 and TRBJ1-6; D is ambiguous. Sequences were obtained from PBMCs. This sequence originates from a woman aged 40-49 years in good health. Some clones in this sample may be carry-over from other donors' samples. The CDR3 coding sequence is TGTGCCAGCAGTGGTAGAAATAATTCACCCCTCCACTTT. This gives the protein CASSGRNNSPLHF.